The entry that follows covers one T cell receptor (beta chain) sequence. Its target is unknown. The junction does not match germline at one end; this may be a read error. This sample was included in a study of shared clonotypes between healthy human individuals. As for the study in general: Per donor, CD8 memory used one plate, CD8 naive used two, CD4 memory used three and CD4 naive used three. Study-wide results and caveats: With several donors compared, about 5.2% of naive CD4 clonotypes were shared. Memory subsets generally showed smaller estimated richness than naive subsets did. Exclusively blood specimens were collected; tissue repertoires likely differ.

Germline CDR1 reads LNHDA; CDR2 reads SQIVND (reference sequence). This CDR3 contains 14 residues. Libraries were prepared by immunoSEQ multiplex PCR; TCRdb keeps only in-frame clonotypes and omits some of them. The repertoire holds 1.4 million to 1.5 million clones, with roughly 96% as singletons. The material sequenced was naive CD4+ T cells sorted from blood. The subset denotes: CD45RA+ positively selected. The sequence derives from a man aged 25-45 years in good health. This sequence joins TRBV19 and TRBJ1-2, with D maybe TRBD1 (5 bases). CDR3 nucleotides: TGTGCCAGTAGTTTAGACAGAACGATCTATGGCTACACCTTC. It yields the protein CASSLDRTIYGYTF.